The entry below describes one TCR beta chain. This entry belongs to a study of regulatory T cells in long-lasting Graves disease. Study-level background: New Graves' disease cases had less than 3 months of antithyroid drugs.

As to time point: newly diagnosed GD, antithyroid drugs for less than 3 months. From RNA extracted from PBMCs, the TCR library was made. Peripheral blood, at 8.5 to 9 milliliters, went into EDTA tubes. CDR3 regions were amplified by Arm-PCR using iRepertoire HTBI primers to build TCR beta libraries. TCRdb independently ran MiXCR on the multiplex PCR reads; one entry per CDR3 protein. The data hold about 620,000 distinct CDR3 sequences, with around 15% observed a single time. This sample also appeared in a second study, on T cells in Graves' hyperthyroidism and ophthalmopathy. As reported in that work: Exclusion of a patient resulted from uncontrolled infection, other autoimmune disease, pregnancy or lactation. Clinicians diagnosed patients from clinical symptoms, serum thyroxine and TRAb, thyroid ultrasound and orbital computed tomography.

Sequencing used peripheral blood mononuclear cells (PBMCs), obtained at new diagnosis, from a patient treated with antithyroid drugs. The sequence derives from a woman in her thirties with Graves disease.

The CDR3 is CATSDDWGNQPQHF. Written as DNA, the CDR3 is TGTGCCACCAGTGATGATTGGGGAAATCAGCCCCAGCATTTT. The V gene is TRBV24-1, the J gene TRBJ1-5; D is unclear. Germline V gives CDR1 KGHDR, CDR2 SFDVKD. The CDR3 has 14 amino acids. With 3 bases removed from V and 4 bases from J, the gap between germline ends came to 9 bases.